The 7 T cell receptor beta chains below were found in one sample sequenced in a study of cytomegalovirus exposure and HLA in healthy donors. TCRdb's copy holds only in-frame clones and misses some; the assay was immunoSEQ multiplex PCR. Here the sample spans roughly 260,000 clones, around 91% being singletons. What was sequenced was PBMCs. Receptors originate from a young woman in good health and CMV-seronegative.

V usage is TRBV5-1 and J usage is TRBJ1-1, with D perhaps TRBD1 (6 bases). This CDR3 is built from 13 residues. V was trimmed by 5 bases and J by 3 bases, leaving 11 bases between them. Per germline, CDR1 SGHRS and CDR2 YFSETQ. CDR3 nucleotides: TGCGCCAGCAGTCGGGAGGGGGACACTGAAGCTTTCTTT. Its protein product is CASSREGDTEAFF. Based on the CDR3 plus reference TRBV5-1 and TRBJ1-1, the full variable domain is KAGVTQTPRYLIKTRGQQVTLSCSPISGHRSVSWYQQTPGQGLQFLFEYFSETQRNKGNFPGRFSGRQFSNSRSEMNVSTLELGDSALYLCASSREGDTEAFFGQGTRLTVV.

V is TRBV19 and J is TRBJ2-4; D gene uncertain. V shed 2 bases and J shed 4 bases, with 12 bases lying between them. The CDR3 has 15 residues. Germline V gene data show CDR1 as LNHDA and CDR2 as SQIVND (reference sequence). CDR3 in amino acids: CASSIQALVKNIQYF. CDR3 in DNA: TGTGCCAGTAGTATACAGGCACTGGTTAAAAACATTCAGTACTTC.

A note on this clone: The sample carries other DNA sequences with the same CDR3. The gene calls are TRBV15 and TRBJ1-1, with a tentative D call TRBD1 (6 bases). The germline V gene encodes CDR1 LNHNV and CDR2 YYDKDF (reference sequence). This CDR3 has 14 amino acids. Trimming pared 0 bases from V and 2 bases from J, leaving 7 bases between. Written as DNA, the CDR3 is TGTGCCACCAGCAGAGACAGGGGCAACACTGAAGCTTTCTTT. Translation gives CATSRDRGNTEAFF.

The chain has TRBV28 and TRBJ1-2; tentative D call: TRBD1 (5 bases). V dropped 3 bases and J dropped 6 bases, with 17 bases sitting between them. Germline V gene data show CDR1 as MDHEN and CDR2 as SYDVKM. The CDR3 length is 15 residues. The CDR3 DNA follows: TGTGCCAGCAGTTTCCCGCCGGGGGGGAAAGATGGCTACACCTTC. It translates to CASSFPPGGKDGYTF.

This clone has just a few counts. This chain joins TRBV27 and TRBJ1-4, with 10 nucleotides matching TRBD1. The junction had 6 bases not matched to a gene; V was cut back by 5 bases and J by 12 bases. CDR1 is MNHEY and CDR2 is SMNVEV in the germline V gene (reference sequence). The CDR3 runs to 13 residues. CDR3 residues: CASSPGQGLELFF. The CDR3 DNA reads TGTGCCAGCAGTCCGGGACAGGGGTTAGAACTGTTTTTT.

This clone has a handful of counts. The chain uses TRBV5-1 and TRBJ2-2, with D perhaps TRBD2 (5 bases). V gave up 8 bases and J gave up 2 bases, with 22 bases separating them. The CDR3 totals 17 residues. Germline CDR1 is SGHRS and CDR2 is YFSETQ. The CDR3 reads CASQAGSRMLNTGELFF. Here the CDR3 DNA reads TGCGCCAGTCAGGCGGGCTCCCGGATGTTAAACACCGGGGAGCTGTTTTTT.

The CDR3, as DNA: TGTGCCAGTATCGGGTCGAGAGGACTTCGCTCTGGAAACACCATATATTTT. Protein: CASIGSRGLRSGNTIYF. V and J are TRBV19 and TRBJ1-3; no firm D call. V gave up 7 bases and J gave up 0 bases, with 19 bases separating them. The length of the CDR3 is 17 residues. Germline lookup yields CDR1 LNHDA and CDR2 SQIVND (reference sequence).